Following are 11 T cell receptor beta chains from one sample sequenced in a study of CD8+CD57+ T cells in acquired aplastic anemia. Genomic DNA acted as the template from which TCR beta VDJ combination and CDR3 sequence profiling were carried out. TCRdb processed the reads anew with MiXCR; each CDR3 protein has one entry. The sample shows a few hundred thousand distinct CDR3 sequences, under 40% of them seen only once. Patients chosen for sequencing had CD8+CD57+ cells that had expanded, as shown by flow cytometry. The sequencing input was sorted CD4+, CD8+, or CD8+CD57+ T cells (not recorded which) from PBMCs. The origin of the receptors is a human donor with aplastic anemia.

This clonotype showed up just a few times. This sequence joins TRBV19 and TRBJ2-1; 11 bases are shared with TRBD1. The ends lost 5 bases at V and 8 bases at J; junction bases unmatched: 11. Germline V gene data show CDR1 as LNHDA and CDR2 as SQIVND (reference sequence). This CDR3 region has 16 residues. The CDR3, as DNA: TGTGCCAGTAGTCTTGAGAGGACAGGGGGCTTCGATGAGCAGTTCTTC. Protein: CASSLERTGGFDEQFF. The whole variable domain, remainder taken from reference TRBV19 and TRBJ2-1, is DGGITQSPKYLFRKEGQNVTLSCEQNLNHDAMYWYRQDPGQGLRLIYYSQIVNDFQKGDIAEGYSVSREKKESFPLTVTSAQKNPTAFYLCASSLERTGGFDEQFFGPGTRLTVL.

This clonotype was picked up many times. The V gene is TRBV9, the J gene TRBJ1-3; the D is unclear. V lost 1 base and J 2 bases, leaving 4 bases between the germline ends. The germline V gene has CDR1 SGDLS and CDR2 YYNGEE. CDR3 length equals 13 residues. This CDR3 is CASSVFPGNTIYF. CDR3 DNA: TGTGCCAGCAGCGTATTCCCTGGAAACACCATATATTTT.

There are many counts of this clonotype. The chain joins TRBV25-1 to TRBJ1-1, with TRBD1 identical over 10 bases. Germline lookup yields CDR1 MGHDK and CDR2 SYGVNS. CDR3 length equals 14 residues. Unmatched junction bases numbered 9, after V lost 7 bases and J lost 7 bases. The DNA for the CDR3 is TGTGCCAGCACTCTCCCGGGACAGGGGAATGAAGCTTTCTTT. The encoded protein is CASTLPGQGNEAFF.

As concerns this clonotype: The junction and the germline gene differ at one end; a read error may be behind it. The chain uses TRBV7-2 and TRBJ2-7; 8 bases map to TRBD1. Germline CDR1 SGHTA, CDR2 FQGNSA. The CDR3 spans 14 residues. CDR3 sequence: CASSEDRDVYERYF. CDR3 sequence (DNA): TGTGCCAGCAGCGAGGACAGGGATGTTTACGAGCGGTACTTC.

This chain uses TRBV7-6 with TRBJ1-4; D call uncertain. The CDR3 is 16 amino acids. The germline gives CDR1 SGHVS, CDR2 FNYEAQ. Deletions cut 0 bases from V and 3 bases from J, with 11 bases between. For the CDR3, the DNA is TGTGCCAGCAGCTTAGCTGGATCCATTGCTAATGAAAAACTGTTTTTT. Encoded protein: CASSLAGSIANEKLFF.

This clonotype has just a few counts. This sequence may be a read error, since a much larger clone differs from it by one base. This sequence joins TRBV19 and TRBJ1-2; D is ambiguous. V lost 4 bases, J lost 0 bases, and 12 bases lay in between. Germline loops: CDR1 LNHDA, CDR2 SQIVND (reference sequence). This CDR3 spans 15 amino acids. CDR3 sequence: CASSKGSEANYGYTF. As DNA, the CDR3 is TGTGCCAGTAGTAAGGGCAGTGAAGCTAACTATGGCTACACCTTC.

V is TRBV25-1 and J is TRBJ1-2, with a tentative D call TRBD1 (5 bases). The V gene's germline CDR1 is MGHDK and CDR2 SYGVNS. This CDR3 spans 16 amino acids. V was clipped by 6 bases and J by 8 bases, with 25 bases between them. CDR3 sequence reads: CASRPSQRSQGWGYTF. The DNA for the CDR3 is TGTGCCAGCAGACCGAGTCAAAGGTCGCAGGGTTGGGGCTACACCTTC.

The table lists this clonotype with many counts. The chain is built from TRBV19 and TRBJ2-7; no reliable D call. CDR1 is LNHDA and CDR2 is SQIVND in the germline V gene (reference sequence). Deletions cut 5 bases from V and 2 bases from J, with 13 bases between. The CDR3 sequence is 14 residues long. The CDR3 nucleotides read TGTGCCAGTAGTCCACATCGGTTTCCCTACGAGCAGTACTTC. As protein: CASSPHRFPYEQYF.

This clonotype appeared many times. The chain has TRBV20-1 and TRBJ1-2; D gene unclear. V was cut by 7 bases and J by 4 bases, with 19 bases left in between. This CDR3 is 14 amino acids long. The V gene's germline CDR1 is DFQATT and CDR2 SNEGSKA (reference sequence). Here the CDR3 reads CSEKRASEAYGYTF. CDR3 DNA: TGCAGTGAAAAGCGGGCTTCGGAGGCCTATGGCTACACCTTC.

This clonotype was detected only a few times. The CDR3 nucleotides read TGTGCCAGTAGTATTGGTCGGACTAGCTCAAGAGATACGCAGTATTTT. It specifies CASSIGRTSSRDTQYF. V usage is TRBV19 and J usage is TRBJ2-3, with 8 positions matching TRBD2. CDR3 length equals 16 residues. Trimming at V came to 3 bases and at J to 5 bases, leaving 10 bases not matched to a gene. The germline gives CDR1 LNHDA, CDR2 SQIVND (reference sequence).

CDR3 DNA: TGCAGCGGGAGGGCCTCCGAGCAGTACTTC. The encoded protein is CSGRASEQYF. The J gene is TRBJ2-7, the V gene TRBV29-1; possible D gene TRBD2, 6 bases. Germline CDR1 SQVTM, CDR2 ANQGSEA. Deletions cut 7 bases from V and 6 bases from J, with 10 bases between. This CDR3 contains 10 residues.